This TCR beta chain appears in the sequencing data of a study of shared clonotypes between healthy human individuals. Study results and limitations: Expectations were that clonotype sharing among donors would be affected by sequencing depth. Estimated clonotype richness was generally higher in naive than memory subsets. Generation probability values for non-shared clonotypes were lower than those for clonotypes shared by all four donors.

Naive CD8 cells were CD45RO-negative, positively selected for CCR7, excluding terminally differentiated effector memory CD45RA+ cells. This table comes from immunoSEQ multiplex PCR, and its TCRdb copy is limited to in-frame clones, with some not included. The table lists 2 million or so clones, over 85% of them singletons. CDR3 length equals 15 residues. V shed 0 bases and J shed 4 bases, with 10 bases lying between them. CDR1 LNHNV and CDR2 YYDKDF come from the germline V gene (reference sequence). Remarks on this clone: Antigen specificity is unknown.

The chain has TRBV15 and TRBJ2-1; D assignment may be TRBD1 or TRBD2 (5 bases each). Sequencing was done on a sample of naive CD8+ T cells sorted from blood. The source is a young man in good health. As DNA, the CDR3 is TGTGCCACCAGCAGAGAGAGGGCAGGGTACAATGAGCAGTTCTTC. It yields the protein CATSRERAGYNEQFF.